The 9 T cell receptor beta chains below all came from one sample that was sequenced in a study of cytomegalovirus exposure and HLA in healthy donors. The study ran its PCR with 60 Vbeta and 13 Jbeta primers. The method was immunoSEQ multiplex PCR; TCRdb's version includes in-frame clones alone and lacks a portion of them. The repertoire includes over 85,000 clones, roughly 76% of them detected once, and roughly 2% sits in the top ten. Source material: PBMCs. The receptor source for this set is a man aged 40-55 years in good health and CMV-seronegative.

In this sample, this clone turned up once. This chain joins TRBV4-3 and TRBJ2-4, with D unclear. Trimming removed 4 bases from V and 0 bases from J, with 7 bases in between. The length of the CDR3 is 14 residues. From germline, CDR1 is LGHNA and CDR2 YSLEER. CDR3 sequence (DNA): TGCGCCAGCAGCCCCAGACTAGCCAAAAACATTCAGTACTTC. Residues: CASSPRLAKNIQYF.

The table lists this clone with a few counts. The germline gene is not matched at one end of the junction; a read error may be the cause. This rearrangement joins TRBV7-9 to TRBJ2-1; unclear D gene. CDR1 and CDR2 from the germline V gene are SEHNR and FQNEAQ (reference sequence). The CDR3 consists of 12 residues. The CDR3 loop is CSSSPSYNEQFF. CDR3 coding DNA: TGTTCCAGCAGCCCTTCCTACAATGAGCAGTTCTTC.

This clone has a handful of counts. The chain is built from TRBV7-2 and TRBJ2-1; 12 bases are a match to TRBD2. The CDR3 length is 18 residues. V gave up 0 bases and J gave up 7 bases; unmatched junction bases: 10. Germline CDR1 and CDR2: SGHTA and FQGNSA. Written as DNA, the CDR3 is TGTGCCAGCAGCTTAGCGCCGTCTAGCGGGAGGGCCCAAAATGAGCAGTTCTTC. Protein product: CASSLAPSSGRAQNEQFF. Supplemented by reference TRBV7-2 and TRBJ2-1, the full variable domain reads GAGVSQSPSNKVTEKGKDVELRCDPISGHTALYWYRQSLGQGLEFLIYFQGNSAPDKSGLPSDRFSAERTGGSVSTLTIQRTQQEDSAVYLCASSLAPSSGRAQNEQFFGPGTRLTVL.

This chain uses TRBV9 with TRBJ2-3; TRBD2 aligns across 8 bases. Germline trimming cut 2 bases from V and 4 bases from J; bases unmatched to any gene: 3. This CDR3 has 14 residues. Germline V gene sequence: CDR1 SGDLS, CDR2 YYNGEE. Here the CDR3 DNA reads TGTGCCAGCAGCGTGTCCGGGGGGGCAGATACGCAGTATTTT. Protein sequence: CASSVSGGADTQYF.

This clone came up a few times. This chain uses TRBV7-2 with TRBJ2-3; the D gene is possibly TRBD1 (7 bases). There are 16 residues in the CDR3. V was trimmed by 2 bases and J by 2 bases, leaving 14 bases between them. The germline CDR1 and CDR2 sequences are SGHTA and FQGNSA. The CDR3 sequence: CASSLRPGGSTDTQYF. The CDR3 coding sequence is TGTGCCAGCAGCTTAAGGCCAGGGGGGTCCACAGATACGCAGTATTTT. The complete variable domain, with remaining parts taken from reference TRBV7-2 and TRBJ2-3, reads GAGVSQSPSNKVTEKGKDVELRCDPISGHTALYWYRQSLGQGLEFLIYFQGNSAPDKSGLPSDRFSAERTGGSVSTLTIQRTQQEDSAVYLCASSLRPGGSTDTQYFGPGTRLTVL.

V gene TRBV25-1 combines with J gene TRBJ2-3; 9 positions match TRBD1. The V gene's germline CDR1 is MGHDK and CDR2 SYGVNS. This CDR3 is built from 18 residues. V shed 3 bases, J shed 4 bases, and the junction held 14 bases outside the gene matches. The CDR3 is CASSDSLEGQGKPDTQYF. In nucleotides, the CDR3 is TGTGCCAGCAGTGACAGCTTGGAAGGACAGGGGAAACCAGATACGCAGTATTTT.

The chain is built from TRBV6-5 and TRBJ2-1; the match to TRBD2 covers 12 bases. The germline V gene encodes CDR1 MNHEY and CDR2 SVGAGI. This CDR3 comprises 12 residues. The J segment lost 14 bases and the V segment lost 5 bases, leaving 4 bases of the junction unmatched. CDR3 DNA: TGTGCCAGCAGTGACAGACTAGCGGGGGAGTTCTTC. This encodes CASSDRLAGEFF.

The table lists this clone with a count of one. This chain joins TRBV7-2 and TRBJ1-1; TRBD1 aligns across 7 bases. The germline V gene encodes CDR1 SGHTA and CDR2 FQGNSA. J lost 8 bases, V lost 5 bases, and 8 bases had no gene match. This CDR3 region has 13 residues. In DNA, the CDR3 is TGTGCCAGCAGCCAGAGACAGGGAAGGGAAGCTTTCTTT. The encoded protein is CASSQRQGREAFF.

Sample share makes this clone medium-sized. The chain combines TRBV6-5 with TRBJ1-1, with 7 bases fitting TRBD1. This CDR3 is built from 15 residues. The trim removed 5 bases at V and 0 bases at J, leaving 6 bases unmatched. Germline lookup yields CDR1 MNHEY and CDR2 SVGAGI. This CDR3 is CASSRGTAMNTEAFF. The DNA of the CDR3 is TGTGCCAGCAGTCGAGGGACAGCCATGAACACTGAAGCTTTCTTT.